A single sample gave rise to the 4 T cell receptor beta chains below, sequenced in a study of T-cell reconstitution after alpha-beta-depleted transplantation in children. Unique molecular identifiers were built into the TCRbeta library. One entry per CDR3 protein, called by TCRdb with MiXCR from the PCR reads. The table records hundreds of thousands of distinct CDR3 sequences, roughly 14% of them present only once. The specimen was PBMCs, collected before TCRalphabeta/CD19-depleted stem cell transplant. Source of these receptors: a girl aged 2-10 years with congenital amegakaryocytic thrombocytopenia, due to receive a stem cell transplant.

Ten or more counts support this clonotype. J is TRBJ2-1 and V is TRBV28; the D is unclear. Germline V gene lookup returns CDR1 MDHEN and CDR2 SYDVKM. Trimming left V 11 bases short and J 0 bases short, with 14 bases between. This CDR3 is built from 14 residues. The CDR3 here is CAYSYAFSYNEQFF. The CDR3, as DNA: TGTGCCTACAGCTATGCCTTCTCCTACAATGAGCAGTTCTTC.

J is TRBJ1-6 and V is TRBV20-1; 8 nucleotides agree with TRBD1. The V and J ends lost 0 bases and 9 bases, in that order; junction bases with no gene match: 7. CDR1 DFQATT and CDR2 SNEGSKA come from the germline V gene (reference sequence). CDR3 length: 15 residues. The CDR3 protein is CSARDPGQGGSPLHF. Here the CDR3 DNA reads TGCAGTGCTAGAGATCCCGGACAGGGAGGTTCACCCCTCCACTTT.

This clonotype has a count of ten or more. The J gene is TRBJ2-1, the V gene TRBV6-5, with D uncertain. The CDR3 runs 17 residues. Germline values: CDR1 MNHEY, CDR2 SVGAGI. The V end was cut by 4 bases, the J end by 4 bases, with 20 bases between. The CDR3 region has the DNA TGTGCCAGCAGTTCCCCTGGGCGTGATGACCAGTACAATGAGCAGTTCTTC. Translating gives CASSSPGRDDQYNEQFF.

This clonotype was detected only once. CDR3 coding DNA: TGCGCCAGCAGCCAAGAGACGGGCACCGGGGAGCTGTTTTTT. This gives the protein CASSQETGTGELFF. This chain joins TRBV4-1 and TRBJ2-2; D call uncertain. The germline V gene has CDR1 MGHRA and CDR2 YSYEKL. CDR3 size: 14 residues. Trimming pared 0 bases from V and 4 bases from J, leaving 6 bases between.